Described below is a single T cell receptor (beta chain) sequence and its context. The data derive from a study of blood T cell repertoires in COVID-19. In the study overall: Samples taken during acute and convalescent COVID-19 were collected in the United States, Italy and Spain. T cells, B-cell-depleted T cells, or PBMCs provided the cDNA or gDNA that served as material.

CDR1 ENHRY and CDR2 SYGVKD come from the germline V gene. V lost 3 bases and J lost 3, with 9 bases in between. CDR3 length equals 13 residues. Seattle patients were enrolled during active infection and followed longitudinally. TCRdb's table, derived via immunoSEQ multiplex PCR, lists solely in-frame clones and lacks some. In the table there are 150,000 or so clones, 75% to 90% of which are singletons. Sequences were obtained from peripheral blood. The receptor was isolated from a man between 18 and 35 years old with COVID-19, enrolled during active disease. The chain uses TRBV10-3 and TRBJ2-7; D is perhaps TRBD1 (5 bases). The CDR3, as DNA: TGTGCCATCAGTGATGCCAGGGTCTACGAGCAGTACTTC. It is translated as CAISDARVYEQYF.